The clone carrying this TCR beta chain was counted only a few times. Per the original data handling: Cell counts per sample came from amplifying reference gene primers. This table comes from immunoSEQ multiplex PCR, and its TCRdb copy is limited to in-frame clones, with some not included. V and J calls and clone size are those listed in that table; D and trimming were worked out from the DNA. The data contain 250,000 to 400,000 clones, 80% to 90% of them singletons. These data are taken from a study of blood T cell repertoires in COVID-19. Study information: Acute-phase and convalescent COVID-19 samples originated in the United States, Italy and Spain. The cDNA or gDNA used as material had been derived from T cells, B-cell-depleted T cells, or PBMCs.

There are 14 residues in the CDR3. V lost 0 bases, J lost 5 bases, and 4 bases stayed unmatched. Germline V gene lookup returns CDR1 SGDLS and CDR2 YYNGEE. The clonotype comes from a man aged 50 or older with active or convalescent COVID-19. The chain links TRBV9 to TRBJ1-2, with 7 bases aligning to TRBD1. The source material was peripheral blood. CDR3 sequence reads: CASSVGDSLYGYTF. CDR3 bases: TGTGCCAGCAGCGTAGGGGACAGCTTATATGGCTACACCTTC.